These 17 T cell receptor beta chains came from one sample sequenced in a study of blood T cell repertoires in COVID-19. Measured with immunoSEQ multiplex PCR; TCRdb has only the in-frame clones, and not every one. The sample contains 40,000 or so clones, approximately 85% of which appear only once. Sequenced input: peripheral blood. The receptors originated from a man aged 55-75 years with acute or convalescent COVID-19.

The V gene is TRBV28, the J gene TRBJ2-7; weak D call: TRBD2 (5 bases). The CDR3 is 13 amino acids. Germline CDR1 is MDHEN and CDR2 is SYDVKM. Trimming removed 1 base at V and 7 bases at J, with 11 bases between. The CDR3 DNA reads TGTGCCAGCAGTTTATTCGGGCCGGGGGAGCAGTACTTC. This encodes CASSLFGPGEQYF. Full variable domain (rest looked up from reference TRBV28 and TRBJ2-7): DVKVTQSSRYLVKRTGEKVFLECVQDMDHENMFWYRQDPGLGLRLIYFSYDVKMKEKGDIPEGYSVSREKKERFSLILESASTNQTSMYLCASSLFGPGEQYFGPGTRLTVT.

This CDR3 reads CASSLSGPTGTEAFF. In nucleotides, the CDR3 is TGTGCCAGTAGTCTCTCCGGGCCGACGGGGACTGAAGCTTTCTTT. The chain employs TRBV19 and TRBJ1-1; the D is unclear. The CDR3 extends over 15 amino acids. Trimming left V 5 bases short and J 5 bases short, with 18 bases between. Germline CDR1 reads LNHDA; CDR2 reads SQIVND (reference sequence).

This sequence joins TRBV5-1 and TRBJ1-2; possibly TRBD1 for D (5 bases). Trimming left V 0 bases short and J 8 bases short, with 20 bases between. There are 16 residues in the CDR3. Per germline, CDR1 SGHRS and CDR2 YFSETQ. The CDR3 DNA reads as TGCGCCAGCAGCTTGGATGGTAGCGGGGGTCGGGACGGCTACACCTTC. Encoded protein: CASSLDGSGGRDGYTF.

The chain carries TRBV24-1 and TRBJ1-5; weak D call: TRBD1 (5 bases). Germline lookup yields CDR1 KGHDR and CDR2 SFDVKD. Trimming shortened V by 2 bases and J by 5 bases, and 9 bases separated the two germline ends. This CDR3 is 14 amino acids long. As DNA, the CDR3 is TGTGCCACCAGTGATTCGGACAATTATCAGCCCCAGCATTTT. Protein product: CATSDSDNYQPQHF.

V usage is TRBV6-6 and J usage is TRBJ1-1; tentative D call: TRBD1 (5 bases). The CDR3 is 14 amino acids. Germline assignment: CDR1 MNHNY and CDR2 SVGAGI (reference sequence). V was trimmed by 4 bases and J by 1 base, leaving 10 bases between them. The CDR3 loop reads CASSWGLENTEAFF. In DNA, the CDR3 is TGTGCCAGCAGTTGGGGACTAGAGAACACTGAAGCTTTCTTT.

This chain links TRBV28 with TRBJ1-2, with D possibly TRBD1 on 5 matching bases. From germline, CDR1 is MDHEN and CDR2 SYDVKM. Trimming pared 6 bases from V and 3 bases from J, leaving 20 bases between. The CDR3 covers 16 residues. CDR3 DNA: TGTGCCAGCAGACCTACCCCCGGGGGGGGAGACTATGGCTACACCTTC. Protein product: CASRPTPGGGDYGYTF.

The chain links TRBV6-5 to TRBJ2-7, with D tentatively TRBD2 (6 bases). Trimming pared 7 bases from V and 2 bases from J, leaving 15 bases between. The CDR3 extends over 14 amino acids. Germline lookup yields CDR1 MNHEY and CDR2 SVGAGI. CDR3 protein: CASTTGTRPYEQYF. The CDR3, as DNA: TGTGCCAGCACTACCGGGACTCGCCCCTACGAGCAGTACTTC.

The V and J genes are TRBV5-6 and TRBJ2-7; D may be TRBD1 (6 bases). V lost 6 bases and J lost 5, with 21 bases in between. This CDR3 region has 15 residues. In germline, CDR1 is SGHDT, CDR2 YYEEEE. CDR3 sequence: CASTTVGAGRDEQYF. For the CDR3, the DNA is TGTGCCAGCACCACGGTGGGGGCAGGGCGTGACGAGCAGTACTTC.

This chain joins TRBV28 and TRBJ2-5; possible D gene TRBD2, 7 bases. CDR1 and CDR2 (germline): MDHEN, SYDVKM. The CDR3 is 14 residues long. V lost 1 base and J 5 bases, leaving 11 bases between the germline ends. This chain's CDR3 is CASSLYGGRETQYF. The CDR3 DNA reads as TGTGCCAGCAGTTTATACGGGGGGCGGGAGACCCAGTACTTC.

The CDR3 DNA is TGTGCCAGCAAGGGGGGGCACAATGAGCAGTTCTTC. The encoded protein is CASKGGHNEQFF. This chain connects TRBV3-1 (or the pseudogene TRBV3-2) to TRBJ2-1, with D possibly TRBD2 on 7 matching bases. Trimming cost V 7 bases and J 5 bases, with 9 bases left between them. CDR3 length: 12 residues. CDR1 is LGHDT, CDR2 YNNKEL, per germline (reference sequence).

This clone was detected only once. The V gene is TRBV15, the J gene TRBJ2-1, with 10 bases identical to TRBD2. Germline assignment: CDR1 LNHNV and CDR2 YYDKDF (reference sequence). This CDR3 is 18 amino acids long. V lost 3 bases, J lost 7 bases, and 15 bases stayed unmatched. For the CDR3, the DNA is TGTGCCACCAGCAGCGATAGCGGGAGGCCATCAAGGAGGAATGAGCAGTTCTTC. Its protein product is CATSSDSGRPSRRNEQFF. Using reference TRBV15 and TRBJ2-1 for the parts outside the CDR3, the full variable domain is DAMVIQNPRYQVTQFGKPVTLSCSQTLNHNVMYWYQQKSSQAPKLLFHYYDKDFNNEADTPDNFQSRRPNTSFCFLDIRSPGLGDTAMYLCATSSDSGRPSRRNEQFFGPGTRLTVL.

This clone has only a few counts. V usage is TRBV7-3 and J usage is TRBJ2-3; possibly TRBD2 for D (6 bases). There are 15 residues in the CDR3. V was pared by 5 bases and J by 6 bases, with 18 bases between. From germline, CDR1 is SGHTA and CDR2 FQGTGA. The CDR3: CASSPGDEPRDTQYF. DNA for the CDR3: TGTGCCAGCAGCCCGGGGGACGAACCTAGGGATACGCAGTATTTT.

The rearrangement links TRBV12-5 to TRBJ2-3, with 7 bases that match TRBD2. Germline assignment: CDR1 LGHNT and CDR2 FRNRAP. This CDR3 has 16 amino acids. J gave up 5 bases and V 1 base, and 9 bases lay outside the gene matches. The CDR3 nucleotides are TGTGCTAGTGGTTTGGGGGCCGGGCAGCGGGGAGATACGCAGTATTTT. This translates into CASGLGAGQRGDTQYF.

In this sample, this clone turned up once. The V gene is TRBV7-9, the J gene TRBJ1-2, with D unresolved. Germline-derived CDR1 and CDR2 are SEHNR and FQNEAQ (reference sequence). Trimming cost V 4 bases and J 0 bases, with 9 bases left between them. The CDR3 is 14 residues long. As DNA, the CDR3 is TGTGCCAGCAGCTCCCGGAGTGCTAACTATGGCTACACCTTC. It encodes CASSSRSANYGYTF.

CDR3 coding DNA: TGCGCCAGCAAACAGGGTGCATCCTCCTACAATGAGCAGTTCTTC. Protein product: CASKQGASSYNEQFF. This chain joins TRBV5-1 and TRBJ2-1, with D perhaps TRBD1 (6 bases). The germline V and J ends were trimmed by 6 bases and 0 bases, with 13 bases remaining between them. CDR1 and CDR2 (germline): SGHRS, YFSETQ. The CDR3 loop spans 15 amino acids.

The V call is TRBV5-1, the J call TRBJ2-2; 12 bases fit TRBD2. The germline V gene encodes CDR1 SGHRS and CDR2 YFSETQ. The ends lost 5 bases at V and 3 bases at J; junction bases unmatched: 8. The CDR3 covers 17 residues. The chain's CDR3 is CASSQLAGGPDTGELFF. DNA of the CDR3: TGCGCCAGCAGTCAGCTAGCGGGAGGGCCGGACACCGGGGAGCTGTTTTTT. Full variable domain (missing parts from reference TRBV5-1 and TRBJ2-2): KAGVTQTPRYLIKTRGQQVTLSCSPISGHRSVSWYQQTPGQGLQFLFEYFSETQRNKGNFPGRFSGRQFSNSRSEMNVSTLELGDSALYLCASSQLAGGPDTGELFFGEGSRLTVL.

This clone was observed a few times. The genes are TRBV19 and TRBJ1-5; possible D gene TRBD1, 6 bases. CDR1 LNHDA and CDR2 SQIVND come from the germline V gene (reference sequence). The CDR3 consists of 14 residues. With 2 bases removed from V and 4 bases from J, the gap between germline ends came to 9 bases. The CDR3 DNA reads as TGTGCCAGTAGTATACAGGGGCCAAATCAGCCCCAGCATTTT. Translated: CASSIQGPNQPQHF.